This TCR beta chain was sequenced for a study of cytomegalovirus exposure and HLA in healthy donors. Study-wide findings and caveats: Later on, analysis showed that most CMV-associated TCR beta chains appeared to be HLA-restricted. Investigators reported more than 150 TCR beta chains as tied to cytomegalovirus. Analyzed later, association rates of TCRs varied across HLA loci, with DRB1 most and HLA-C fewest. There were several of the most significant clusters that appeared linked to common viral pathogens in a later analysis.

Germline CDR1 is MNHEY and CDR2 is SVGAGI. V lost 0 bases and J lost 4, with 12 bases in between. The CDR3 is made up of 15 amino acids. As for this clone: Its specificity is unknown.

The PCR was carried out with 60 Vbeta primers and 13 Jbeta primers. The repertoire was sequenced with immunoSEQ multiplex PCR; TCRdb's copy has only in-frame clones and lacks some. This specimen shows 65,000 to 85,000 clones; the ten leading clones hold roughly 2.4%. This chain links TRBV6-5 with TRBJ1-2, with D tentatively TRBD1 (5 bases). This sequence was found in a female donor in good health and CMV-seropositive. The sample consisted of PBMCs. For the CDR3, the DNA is TGTGCCAGCAGTTACTCGAGACCTAGGGGCTATGGCTACACCTTC. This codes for CASSYSRPRGYGYTF.